This T cell receptor beta chain was retrieved from a study of Graves' ophthalmopathy and Graves' hyperthyroidism. Findings and limits, study-wide: Most expanded thyroid clonotypes above 0.001 frequency also appeared in blood.

V dropped 4 bases and J dropped 4 bases, with 14 bases sitting between them. The germline V gene has CDR1 MNHEY and CDR2 SVGEGT. The CDR3 spans 15 residues. Transcripts of RNA were the source for amplifying TCR beta CDR3 regions. The workflow started with a first-round RT-PCR run with HTBI primers and then moved on to a second-round multiplex PCR. TCRdb called the multiplex PCR reads again in MiXCR, with one record for every CDR3 protein. The table lists approximately 410,000 distinct CDR3 sequences, 15% to 19% of them singletons, with roughly 7% in the top ten. Note on this clonotype: The antigen is undetermined.

The sequence derives from a woman aged 18-29 years with stable Graves' hyperthyroidism. Material: peripheral blood. V is TRBV6-2 or TRBV6-3 and J is TRBJ1-5; maybe TRBD1 (6 bases). The CDR3: CASSSHRAPNQPQHF. In DNA form, the CDR3 reads TGTGCCAGCAGTTCCCACAGGGCCCCGAATCAGCCCCAGCATTTT.